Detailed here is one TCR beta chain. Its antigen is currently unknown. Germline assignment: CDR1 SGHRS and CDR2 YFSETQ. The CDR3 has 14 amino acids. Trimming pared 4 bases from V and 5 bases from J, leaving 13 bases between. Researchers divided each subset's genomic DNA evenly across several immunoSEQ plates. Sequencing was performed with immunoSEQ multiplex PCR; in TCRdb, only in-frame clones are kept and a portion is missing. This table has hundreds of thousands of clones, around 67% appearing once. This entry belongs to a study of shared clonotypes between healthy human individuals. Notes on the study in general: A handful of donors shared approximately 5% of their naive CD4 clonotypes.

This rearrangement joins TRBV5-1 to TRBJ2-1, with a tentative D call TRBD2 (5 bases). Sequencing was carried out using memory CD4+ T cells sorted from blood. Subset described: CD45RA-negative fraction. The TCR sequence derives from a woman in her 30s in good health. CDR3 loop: CASSRGSQDNEQFF. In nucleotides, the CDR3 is TGCGCCAGCAGCCGAGGGTCCCAGGACAATGAGCAGTTCTTC.